Shown below are 21 T cell receptor beta chains from a single sample sequenced in a study of CD8 T cells in ankylosing spondylitis. No antigen has been identified for these receptors. Study conclusions and caveats: Ankylosing spondylitis blood appeared to be characterized by a TCR beta motif of about 8 highly homologous variants.

Using its own MiXCR run on the 5' RACE reads, TCRdb lists one record per CDR3 protein. The table has 250,000 to 350,000 distinct CDR3 sequences, less than 9.5% seen once. Sequences were obtained from blood, either unsorted or a sorted T cell fraction (not recorded which). These receptors were obtained from a male donor with ankylosing spondylitis.

This clonotype was seen a few times. The chain links TRBV28 to TRBJ2-7; 11 nucleotides match TRBD1. CDR3 length equals 17 residues. The J segment lost 4 bases and the V segment lost 0 bases, leaving 8 bases of the junction unmatched. Germline CDR1 is MDHEN and CDR2 is SYDVKM. The CDR3 region is CASSLWVEGTGGYEQYF. The DNA of the CDR3 is TGTGCCAGCAGTTTATGGGTTGAGGGGACAGGGGGATACGAGCAGTACTTC.

The chain has TRBV5-1 and TRBJ2-7; 7 bases line up with TRBD2. The CDR3 length is 17 residues. V shed 3 bases and J 0 bases; nucleotides not matched to a gene: 12. Germline V gene sequence: CDR1 SGHRS, CDR2 YFSETQ. CDR3 in DNA: TGCGCCAGCAGCTCCACCACGGGGGGTCTAAGCTCCTACGAGCAGTACTTC. It translates to CASSSTTGGLSSYEQYF.

The rearrangement joins TRBV29-1 to TRBJ1-1; no clear D. This CDR3 has 15 residues. Between the trimmed V and J ends, which lost 4 bases and 0 bases, there was a span of 15 bases. Germline V gene data show CDR1 as SQVTM and CDR2 as ANQGSEA. CDR3 nucleotides: TGCAGCGTTGCCATGTACAATCGGGTGAACACTGAAGCTTTCTTT. Its translation is CSVAMYNRVNTEAFF.

In this sample, this clonotype turned up a few times. The chain employs TRBV2 and TRBJ1-5; D gene ambiguous. The CDR3 runs 15 residues. Germline V gene sequence: CDR1 SNHLY, CDR2 FYNNEI. Between the trimmed V and J ends, which lost 5 bases and 6 bases, there was a span of 17 bases. Here the CDR3 DNA reads TGTGCCAGCAGTCGGACGGCCCGCTACGGTCAGCCCCAGCATTTT. Protein product: CASSRTARYGQPQHF.

Only a few counts were recorded for this clonotype. This chain links TRBV5-1 with TRBJ1-1, with D possibly TRBD1 on 5 matching bases. Trimming left V 0 bases short and J 0 bases short, with 12 bases between. The CDR3 length is 16 residues. Germline lookup yields CDR1 SGHRS and CDR2 YFSETQ. The CDR3 DNA follows: TGCGCCAGCAGCTTGGTGGGGCAAATACTGAACACTGAAGCTTTCTTT. Its translation: CASSLVGQILNTEAFF.

The rearrangement joins TRBV6-4 to TRBJ2-2; 8 positions agree with TRBD1. Germline values: CDR1 MRHNA, CDR2 SNTAGT. The V and J ends lost 5 bases and 3 bases, in that order; junction bases with no gene match: 2. CDR3 length equals 14 residues. CDR3 loop: CASSLQGDTGELFF. CDR3 bases: TGTGCCAGCAGTCTACAGGGGGACACCGGGGAGCTGTTTTTT.

Ten or more counts support this clonotype. V gene TRBV6-6 combines with J gene TRBJ2-2; D remains unclear. The length of the CDR3 is 13 residues. V dropped 7 bases and J dropped 6 bases, with 12 bases sitting between them. The germline CDR1 and CDR2 sequences are MNHNY and SVGAGI (reference sequence). DNA of the CDR3: TGTGCCAGCACCGTGCTTCAGGCCGGGGAGCTGTTTTTT. Translated, it gives CASTVLQAGELFF.

This clonotype was recorded at least ten times. The V and J genes are TRBV20-1 and TRBJ2-5; 9 positions agree with TRBD1. The CDR3 length is 13 residues. The ends lost 4 bases at V and 2 bases at J; junction bases unmatched: 2. Germline V lookup: CDR1 DFQATT, CDR2 SNEGSKA (reference sequence). CDR3 in amino acids: CSAKQGAQETQYF. CDR3 sequence (DNA): TGCAGTGCTAAACAGGGGGCACAAGAGACCCAGTACTTC.

J is TRBJ1-1 and V is TRBV5-1; D unresolved. The V gene's germline CDR1 is SGHRS and CDR2 YFSETQ. The V gene lost 4 bases and the J gene lost 4 bases, with 14 bases spanning the gap. The CDR3 consists of 14 residues. The CDR3 DNA is TGCGCCAGCAGCCCGGACCCCCGGGTCACTGAAGCTTTCTTT. Protein sequence: CASSPDPRVTEAFF.

The chain combines TRBV28 with TRBJ1-5; no definite D call. The germline CDR1 and CDR2 sequences are MDHEN and SYDVKM. V shed 5 bases and J shed 0 bases, with 14 bases lying between them. The CDR3 sequence is 16 residues long. The CDR3 DNA is TGTGCCAGCAGTCCTGGCGGGAGAGATAGCAATCAGCCCCAGCATTTT. This encodes CASSPGGRDSNQPQHF.

This clonotype was found a few times. V is TRBV7-9 and J is TRBJ2-1, with 11 nucleotides matching TRBD1. The V gene end was trimmed by 5 bases and the J gene end by 1 base; junction bases not matched to a gene: 4. The CDR3 has 16 residues. CDR1 SEHNR and CDR2 FQNEAQ come from the germline V gene (reference sequence). The CDR3 nucleotides are TGTGCCAGCAGCGGGACAGGGGGGAATTCCTACAATGAGCAGTTCTTC. It specifies CASSGTGGNSYNEQFF.

In this sample, this clonotype turned up many times. The chain carries TRBV11-2 and TRBJ2-1; 7 positions agree with TRBD2. Unmatched junction bases numbered 3, after V lost 4 bases and J lost 6 bases. The CDR3 totals 13 residues. Germline assignment: CDR1 SGHAT and CDR2 FQNNGV. The CDR3 sequence is CASSSGLLNEQFF. DNA of the CDR3: TGTGCCAGCAGCTCGGGACTACTCAATGAGCAGTTCTTC. Variable domain in full (rest from reference TRBV11-2 and TRBJ2-1): EAGVAQSPRYKIIEKRQSVAFWCNPISGHATLYWYQQILGQGPKLLIQFQNNGVVDDSQLPKDRFSAERLKGVDSTLKIQPAKLEDSAVYLCASSSGLLNEQFFGPGTRLTVL.

This clonotype was seen a handful of times. This chain connects TRBV7-8 to TRBJ2-1; 8 bases are a match to TRBD2. The germline CDR1 and CDR2 sequences are SGHVS and FQNEAQ. V was clipped by 1 base and J by 6 bases; unmatched bases: 8. The CDR3 is 16 residues long. CDR3 in amino acids: CASSLGSSGSGNEQFF. CDR3 bases: TGTGCCAGCAGCTTAGGGTCTAGCGGGTCTGGCAATGAGCAGTTCTTC.

This clonotype has a handful of counts. The junction differs from germline at one of its ends, possibly a read error. The V call is TRBV7-2, the J call TRBJ2-7, with a tentative D call TRBD1 (5 bases). The CDR3 covers 14 residues. CDR1 and CDR2 (germline): SGHTA, FQGNSA. The DNA for the CDR3 is TGTGCCAGCAGCCTGCGTTCAGGGTCCTCCGAGCAGTACTTC. The encoded protein is CASSLRSGSSEQYF.

The J gene is TRBJ2-1, the V gene TRBV7-9, with TRBD2 identical over 9 bases. V shed 11 bases and J 9 bases; nucleotides not matched to a gene: 5. The germline V gene encodes CDR1 SEHNR and CDR2 FQNEAQ (reference sequence). The CDR3 consists of 11 residues. CDR3 sequence (DNA): TGTGCCGGCGGGAGGGAAGGTGAGCAGTTCTTC. Translation: CAGGREGEQFF.

This clonotype was seen repeatedly, ten times or more. The chain carries TRBV2 and TRBJ1-1; no definite D call. The CDR3 consists of 14 residues. Germline CDR1 SNHLY, CDR2 FYNNEI. V dropped 2 bases and J dropped 5 bases, with 12 bases sitting between them. CDR3 in DNA: TGTGCCAGCAGTGAATCGGCCTTAAAGACTGAAGCTTTCTTT. Protein product: CASSESALKTEAFF.

This clonotype appeared many times. The J gene is TRBJ2-3, the V gene TRBV7-9, with 7 positions matching TRBD1. J gave up 2 bases and V 8 bases, and 7 bases lay outside the gene matches. The CDR3 consists of 14 residues. The germline V gene has CDR1 SEHNR and CDR2 FQNEAQ (reference sequence). CDR3 sequence: CASDRDRNTDTQYF. CDR3 nucleotide sequence: TGTGCCAGCGATAGGGACAGAAACACAGATACGCAGTATTTT.

This sequence joins TRBV6-1 and TRBJ2-5, with 7 bases fitting TRBD1. CDR3 length equals 15 residues. Germline CDR1 and CDR2: MNHNS and SASEGT. V lost 7 bases and J lost 5; bases outside the gene matches: 13. CDR3 region: CASIPSLGRGETQYF. For the CDR3, the DNA is TGTGCCAGCATCCCTTCTTTGGGCAGGGGGGAGACCCAGTACTTC.

The chain joins TRBV20-1 to TRBJ2-3; D call uncertain. Per germline, CDR1 DFQATT and CDR2 SNEGSKA (reference sequence). CDR3 length: 14 amino acids. Trimming cost V 6 bases and J 2 bases, with 15 bases left between them. CDR3 sequence: CSARPGSNTDTQYF. As DNA, the CDR3 is TGCAGTGCAAGACCGGGCAGTAACACAGATACGCAGTATTTT.

The J gene is TRBJ2-3, the V gene TRBV7-3; no firm D call. This CDR3 contains 13 residues. The V gene lost 5 bases and the J gene lost 6 bases, with 12 bases spanning the gap. Germline V gives CDR1 SGHTA, CDR2 FQGTGA. The CDR3 region is CASSPSPADTQYF. Here the CDR3 DNA reads TGTGCCAGCAGCCCCTCCCCTGCGGATACGCAGTATTTT.

V gene TRBV20-1 combines with J gene TRBJ2-7; D is unclear. This CDR3 has 13 residues. V was clipped by 0 bases and J by 1 base, with 7 bases between them. Germline V gene lookup returns CDR1 DFQATT and CDR2 SNEGSKA (reference sequence). CDR3 in amino acids: CSARDQLSYEQYF. CDR3 DNA: TGCAGTGCTAGAGACCAACTGTCCTACGAGCAGTACTTC.